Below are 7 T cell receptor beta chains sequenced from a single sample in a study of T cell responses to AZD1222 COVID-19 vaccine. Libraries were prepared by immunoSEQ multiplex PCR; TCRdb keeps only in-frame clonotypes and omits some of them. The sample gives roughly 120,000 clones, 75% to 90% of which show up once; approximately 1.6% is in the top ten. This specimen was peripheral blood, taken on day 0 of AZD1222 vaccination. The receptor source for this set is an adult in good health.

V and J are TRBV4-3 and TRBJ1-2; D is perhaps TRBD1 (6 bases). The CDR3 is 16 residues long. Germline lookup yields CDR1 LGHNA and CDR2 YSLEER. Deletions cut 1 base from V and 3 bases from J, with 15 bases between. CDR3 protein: CASSQGLRTEDYGYTF. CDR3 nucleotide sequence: TGCGCCAGCAGCCAAGGCCTAAGGACAGAGGACTATGGCTACACCTTC.

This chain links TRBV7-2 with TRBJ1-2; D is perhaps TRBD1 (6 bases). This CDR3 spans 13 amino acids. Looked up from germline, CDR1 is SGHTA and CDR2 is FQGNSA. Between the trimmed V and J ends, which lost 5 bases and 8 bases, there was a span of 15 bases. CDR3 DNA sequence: TGTGCCAGCAGCGCGGACAGTGGTAAGGGCTACACCTTC. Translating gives CASSADSGKGYTF.

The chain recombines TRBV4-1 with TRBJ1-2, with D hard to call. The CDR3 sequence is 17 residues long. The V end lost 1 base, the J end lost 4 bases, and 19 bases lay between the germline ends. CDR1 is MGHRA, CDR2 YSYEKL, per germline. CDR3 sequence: CASSQGTGGPRSYGYTF. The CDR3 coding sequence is TGCGCCAGCAGCCAAGGCACTGGAGGCCCACGAAGCTATGGCTACACCTTC.

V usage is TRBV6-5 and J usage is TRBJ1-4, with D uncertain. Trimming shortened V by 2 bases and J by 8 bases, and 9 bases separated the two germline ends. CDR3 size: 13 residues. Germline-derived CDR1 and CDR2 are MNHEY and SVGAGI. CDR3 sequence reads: CASSYNSREKLFF. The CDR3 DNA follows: TGTGCCAGCAGTTACAACAGCCGCGAAAAACTGTTTTTT.

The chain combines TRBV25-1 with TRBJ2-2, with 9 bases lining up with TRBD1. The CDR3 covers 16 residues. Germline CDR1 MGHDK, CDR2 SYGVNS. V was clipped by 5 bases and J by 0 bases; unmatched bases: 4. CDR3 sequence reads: CASSPRTGANTGELFF. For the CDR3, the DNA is TGTGCCAGCAGTCCTCGGACAGGGGCGAACACCGGGGAGCTGTTTTTT.

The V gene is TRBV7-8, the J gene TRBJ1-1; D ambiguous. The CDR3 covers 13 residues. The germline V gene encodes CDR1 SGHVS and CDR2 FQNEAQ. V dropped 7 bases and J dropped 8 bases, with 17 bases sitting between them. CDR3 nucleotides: TGTGCCAGCATCCCGGTTGCGTTCGAAGAAGCTTTCTTT. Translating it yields CASIPVAFEEAFF.

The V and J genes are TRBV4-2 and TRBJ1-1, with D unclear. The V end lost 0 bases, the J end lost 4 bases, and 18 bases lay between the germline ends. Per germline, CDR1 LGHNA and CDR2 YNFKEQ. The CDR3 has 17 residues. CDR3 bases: TGTGCCAGCAGCCAAGATTCCGTTAGAGAGGGTGGCACTGAAGCTTTCTTT. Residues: CASSQDSVREGGTEAFF.